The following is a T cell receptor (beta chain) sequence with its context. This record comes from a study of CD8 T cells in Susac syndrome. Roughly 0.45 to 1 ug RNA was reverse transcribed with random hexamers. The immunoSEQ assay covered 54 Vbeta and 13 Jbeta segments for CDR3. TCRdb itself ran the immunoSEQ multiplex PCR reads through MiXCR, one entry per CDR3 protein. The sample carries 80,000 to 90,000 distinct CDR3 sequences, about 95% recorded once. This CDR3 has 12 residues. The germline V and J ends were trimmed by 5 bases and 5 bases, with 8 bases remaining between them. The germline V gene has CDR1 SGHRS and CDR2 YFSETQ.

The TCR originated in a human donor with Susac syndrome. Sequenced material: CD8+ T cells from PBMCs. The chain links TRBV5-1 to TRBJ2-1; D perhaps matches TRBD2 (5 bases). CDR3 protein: CASRWRDNEQFF. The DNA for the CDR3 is TGCGCCAGCAGATGGCGGGACAATGAGCAGTTCTTC.